These T cell receptor beta chains were read from a single sample in a study of spatial heterogeneity in lung cancer. Using its own MiXCR run on the 5' RACE reads, TCRdb lists one record per CDR3 protein. The data hold tens of thousands of distinct CDR3 sequences, with over 9.5% observed a single time. The source material was PBMCs, sampled at surgery. The origin of the receptors is a male donor with early-stage non-small cell lung cancer. Each CDR3 is given with its conserved first and last residue. D genes are given only for firm matches. Only part of the rows carry a size: once, few, many, or a class if the clone is expanded.

abundance: .; v_gene: TRBV5-1; d_gene: .; j_gene: TRBJ1-2; CDR3nt: TGCGCCAGCAGCTTGGGAGGAGGGTATGAGGCTAACTATGGCTACACCTTC; CDR3aa: CASSLGGGYEANYGYTF
abundance: .; v_gene: TRBV4-2; d_gene: TRBD2; j_gene: TRBJ2-5; CDR3nt: TGTGCCAGCAGCCTTGGGACTAGCGGGGGGGAAGAGACCCAGTACTTC; CDR3aa: CASSLGTSGGEETQYF
abundance: few; v_gene: TRBV7-9; d_gene: TRBD2; j_gene: TRBJ2-4; CDR3nt: TGTGCCAGCAGCTTTCCTAGCGGGGGCAAAAACATTCAGTACTTC; CDR3aa: CASSFPSGGKNIQYF
abundance: few; v_gene: TRBV10-2; d_gene: TRBD2; j_gene: TRBJ2-7; CDR3nt: TGCGCCAGCAGTGCGTCCTTTGAGCGGGGCCTCTACGAGCAGTACTTC; CDR3aa: CASSASFERGLYEQYF
abundance: .; v_gene: TRBV4-3; d_gene: .; j_gene: TRBJ2-1; CDR3nt: TGCGCCAGCAGCCAAGATGGGCCCGGGGGGCCCAGAGATGAGCAGTTCTTC; CDR3aa: CASSQDGPGGPRDEQFF
abundance: few; v_gene: TRBV9; d_gene: .; j_gene: TRBJ2-2; CDR3nt: TGTGCCAGCAGCGTGGGACATAACACCGGGGAGCTGTTTTTT; CDR3aa: CASSVGHNTGELFF
abundance: .; v_gene: TRBV20-1; d_gene: TRBD1; j_gene: TRBJ2-3; CDR3nt: TGCAGTGCTAGAGCCGTGGGACAGACCAGCACAGATACGCAGTATTTT; CDR3aa: CSARAVGQTSTDTQYF
abundance: .; v_gene: TRBV18; d_gene: .; j_gene: TRBJ2-1; CDR3nt: TGTGCCAGCTCCCCTAATCCTGGAGGGAGCCCGAATGAGCAGTTCTTC; CDR3aa: CASSPNPGGSPNEQFF
abundance: many; v_gene: TRBV7-2; d_gene: .; j_gene: TRBJ2-3; CDR3nt: TGTGCCAGCAGCTTCGGTAGAGATACGCAGTATTTT; CDR3aa: CASSFGRDTQYF
abundance: many; v_gene: TRBV5-1; d_gene: TRBD2; j_gene: TRBJ2-1; CDR3nt: TGCGCCAGCAGCTATGGACTAGCGGGGAATGAGCAGTTCTTC; CDR3aa: CASSYGLAGNEQFF
abundance: few; v_gene: TRBV2; d_gene: .; j_gene: TRBJ2-5; CDR3nt: TGTGCCAGCAGTGTTGGAGAGAACCAAGAGACCCAGTACTTC; CDR3aa: CASSVGENQETQYF
abundance: few; v_gene: TRBV27; d_gene: TRBD1; j_gene: TRBJ2-3; CDR3nt: TGTGCCAGCAGTCTCCGGGACAGGCTTTTACCAGATACGCAGTATTTT; CDR3aa: CASSLRDRLLPDTQYF
abundance: .; v_gene: TRBV27; d_gene: .; j_gene: TRBJ2-7; CDR3nt: TGTGCTTCCGGGGACAAGGGTTACGAGCAGTACTTC; CDR3aa: CASGDKGYEQYF
abundance: .; v_gene: TRBV20-1; d_gene: .; j_gene: TRBJ2-7; CDR3nt: TGCAGTCCCACCACAGGGAGCTCCTACGAGCAGTACTTC; CDR3aa: CSPTTGSSYEQYF
abundance: many; v_gene: TRBV7-2; d_gene: .; j_gene: TRBJ1-1; CDR3nt: TGTGCCAGCAGCTGGCGGACTATGAACACTGAAGCTTTCTTT; CDR3aa: CASSWRTMNTEAFF
abundance: .; v_gene: TRBV7-2; d_gene: .; j_gene: TRBJ2-7; CDR3nt: TGTGCCAGCAGCGGACAGGGAGGTGGGGCGGGAGTCGGGCAGTACTTC; CDR3aa: CASSGQGGGAGVGQYF
abundance: .; v_gene: TRBV6-5; d_gene: .; j_gene: TRBJ2-2; CDR3nt: TGTGCCAGCAGTGGCACCGGGACGGACGCCGGGGAGCTGTTTTTT; CDR3aa: CASSGTGTDAGELFF
abundance: once; v_gene: TRBV6-6; d_gene: .; j_gene: TRBJ2-3; CDR3nt: TGTGCCAGCAGTTACTCCGGGAAGGGTACGCAGTATTTT; CDR3aa: CASSYSGKGTQYF
abundance: many; v_gene: TRBV6-1; d_gene: .; j_gene: TRBJ2-7; CDR3nt: TGTGCCAGCTTACACCACAGGTACGACTCCTACGAGCAGTACTTC; CDR3aa: CASLHHRYDSYEQYF
abundance: few; v_gene: TRBV3-1; d_gene: TRBD1; j_gene: TRBJ2-7; CDR3nt: TGTGCCAGCAGCCAAGGGGACAGGTCTGCGCAGTACTTC; CDR3aa: CASSQGDRSAQYF
abundance: few; v_gene: TRBV5-6; d_gene: TRBD2; j_gene: TRBJ2-3; CDR3nt: TGTGCCAGCAGCATTAGCGGGGGGGCCACAGATACGCAGTATTTT; CDR3aa: CASSISGGATDTQYF
abundance: few; v_gene: TRBV4-3; d_gene: .; j_gene: TRBJ1-4; CDR3nt: TGCGCCAGCAGCCAAGGCAGACAGACAACTAATGAAAAACTGTTTTTT; CDR3aa: CASSQGRQTTNEKLFF
abundance: .; v_gene: TRBV2; d_gene: .; j_gene: TRBJ2-3; CDR3nt: TGTGCCAGCAGACCCCTACCGATGGTTGCGGGATACCCAGATACGCAGTATTTT; CDR3aa: CASRPLPMVAGYPDTQYF
abundance: .; v_gene: TRBV19; d_gene: TRBD1; j_gene: TRBJ2-3; CDR3nt: TGTGCCGGTCGACAGGGGTTCACAGATACGCAGTATTTT; CDR3aa: CAGRQGFTDTQYF
abundance: .; v_gene: TRBV25-1; d_gene: .; j_gene: TRBJ2-1; CDR3nt: TGTGCCAGCAGTGGCGGACTGGTCCACAATGAGCAGTTCTTC; CDR3aa: CASSGGLVHNEQFF
abundance: .; v_gene: TRBV11-2; d_gene: .; j_gene: TRBJ1-5; CDR3nt: TGTGCCAGCAGCCTAGGGGTCGGGAGCAATCAGCCCCAGCATTTT; CDR3aa: CASSLGVGSNQPQHF
abundance: .; v_gene: TRBV6-5; d_gene: .; j_gene: TRBJ1-6; CDR3nt: TGTGCCAGCAGGCCCCCACGACAGAATTCACCCCTCCACTTT; CDR3aa: CASRPPRQNSPLHF
abundance: .; v_gene: TRBV27; d_gene: .; j_gene: TRBJ1-1; CDR3nt: TGTGCCAGCAGTTCCAACGACGGGAGGATGAACACTGAAGCTTTCTTT; CDR3aa: CASSSNDGRMNTEAFF
abundance: .; v_gene: TRBV2; d_gene: .; j_gene: TRBJ1-2; CDR3nt: TGTGCCAGCAGGACCGACAGCTATGGCTACACCTTC; CDR3aa: CASRTDSYGYTF
abundance: many; v_gene: TRBV5-1; d_gene: TRBD1; j_gene: TRBJ1-4; CDR3nt: TGCGCCAGCAGGCAGACAGGGGGCGGTGAAAAACTGTTTTTT; CDR3aa: CASRQTGGGEKLFF
abundance: many; v_gene: TRBV19; d_gene: .; j_gene: TRBJ2-1; CDR3nt: TGTGCCAGTACAATGGGTAGCGGAGGTCTCTCCTACAATGAGCAGTTCTTC; CDR3aa: CASTMGSGGLSYNEQFF
abundance: .; v_gene: TRBV6-2/TRBV6-3; d_gene: TRBD2; j_gene: TRBJ2-3; CDR3nt: TGTGCCAGCAGTAGAGGGACTAGCGGGAGCACAGATACGCAGTATTTT; CDR3aa: CASSRGTSGSTDTQYF
abundance: .; v_gene: TRBV12-3/TRBV12-4; d_gene: .; j_gene: TRBJ2-5; CDR3nt: TGTGCCAGCAGCCCCGTTCTAGGGCAGACCCAGTACTTC; CDR3aa: CASSPVLGQTQYF
abundance: few; v_gene: TRBV6-6; d_gene: .; j_gene: TRBJ2-7; CDR3nt: TGTGCCAGCAGTTACGATAATTACGAGCAGTACTTC; CDR3aa: CASSYDNYEQYF
abundance: few; v_gene: TRBV27; d_gene: .; j_gene: TRBJ2-2; CDR3nt: TGTGCCAGCAGCATACAAGCATTGGGACTTTCCACCGGGGAGCTGTTTTTT; CDR3aa: CASSIQALGLSTGELFF
abundance: .; v_gene: TRBV12-3/TRBV12-4; d_gene: TRBD2; j_gene: TRBJ2-1; CDR3nt: TGTGCCAGCATGGGGCCGGGACTAGTTCTATACAATGAGCAGTTCTTC; CDR3aa: CASMGPGLVLYNEQFF
abundance: .; v_gene: TRBV3-1; d_gene: .; j_gene: TRBJ2-1; CDR3nt: TGTGCCAGCAGCCAAGATCCGACAGGTAACAATGAGCAGTTCTTC; CDR3aa: CASSQDPTGNNEQFF
abundance: few; v_gene: TRBV12-3/TRBV12-4; d_gene: .; j_gene: TRBJ2-6; CDR3nt: TGTGCCAGCAGAGACCAGACTCTACCGGCCAACGTCCTGACTTTC; CDR3aa: CASRDQTLPANVLTF
abundance: few; v_gene: TRBV4-3; d_gene: .; j_gene: TRBJ1-5; CDR3nt: TGCGCCAGCAGCCAAGATACACAGGGAGGCAATCAGCCCCAGCATTTT; CDR3aa: CASSQDTQGGNQPQHF
abundance: .; v_gene: TRBV20-1; d_gene: .; j_gene: TRBJ1-4; CDR3nt: TGCAGTGCTAGAGATAAGGAACCAACTAATGAAAAACTGTTTTTT; CDR3aa: CSARDKEPTNEKLFF